This T cell receptor (beta chain) was sequenced during a study of control samples from healthy donors and cancer patients. The protocol was immunoSEQ multiplex PCR, while the TCRdb copy is restricted to in-frame clones and leaves out a portion. The table lists 25,000 to 30,000 clones, roughly 85% of them singletons, with 6.5% to 8% in the top ten. After removal of 5 bases from V and 12 bases from J, the junction contained 15 bases not matched to a gene. The CDR3 extends over 16 amino acids. Germline CDR1 is SGHRS and CDR2 is YFSETQ. The sequencing sample was made of PBMCs. The chain has TRBV5-1 and TRBJ1-4; 11 bases are shared with TRBD1. The receptor comes from a woman aged 60 to 75 with head and neck cancer. In DNA form, the CDR3 reads TGCGCCAGCAGTCCCGGGGACAGGGGGGTCCCGGGGGAACTGTTTTTT. Its protein product is CASSPGDRGVPGELFF.